The T cell receptor (beta chain) described here comes from a study of blood T cell repertoires in COVID-19. Study-wide context: Italy, Spain and the United States were the sources of the convalescent and acute COVID-19 samples.

In the study's own analysis: The assay estimated nucleated cells by amplifying reference gene primers. Only in-frame clones appear in the TCRdb table, and some are missing; sequencing was by immunoSEQ multiplex PCR. V, J and clone size derive from that table, while D and trimming were established from the DNA sequence. The profile shows over 350,000 clones, 70% to 90% of them singletons. V gave up 5 bases and J gave up 8 bases, with 18 bases separating them. The CDR3 sequence is 14 residues long. Per the germline V gene, CDR1 is SGHVS and CDR2 is FQNEAQ. Across 20 to 25 US areas, participants ranged in age from about 18 to 90 years. Membership in each cohort depended on participant-reported clinical history.

V is TRBV7-8 and J is TRBJ1-2; tentatively, D is TRBD1 (6 bases). Sequenced sample: PBMCs or T cells enriched from blood (not recorded which). The sequence came from a woman aged 18-29 years who had recovered from COVID-19. The CDR3 sequence: CASSIKGVREGYTF. The DNA of the CDR3 is TGTGCCAGCAGCATAAAGGGGGTGAGGGAAGGCTACACCTTC.